Listed below are T cell receptor beta chains from one sample, sequenced in a study of OX40 agonist ivuxolimab in advanced cancers. Assay: immunoSEQ multiplex PCR; the TCRdb copy retains only in-frame clones and omits some. The sample has about 120,000 clones; around 93% are singletons. The material was CD4+ or CD8+ T cells sorted from blood, obtained in a trial of the OX40 agonist ivuxolimab. These receptors were collected from an adult with an advanced solid tumor such as melanoma, head and neck, liver or kidney cancer. CDR3s include the opening cysteine and the closing phenylalanine or tryptophan. Each record gives: V gene, J gene, D gene, clone size, CDR3 DNA, CDR3 protein. A D gene is named only where the DNA matches it firmly. Not every row has a clone size; where given, it reads once, few, many or a size class.

v_call: TRBV10-3
j_call: TRBJ2-7
d_call: TRBD1
clone_size: -
cdr3_nt: TGTGCCATCAGAGAAACTTTGGGACAGGGGGCTGACGAGCAGTACTTC
cdr3_aa: CAIRETLGQGADEQYF

v_call: TRBV28
j_call: TRBJ1-1
d_call: -
clone_size: -
cdr3_nt: TGTGCCAGCAGGATACCTCTAAGTGTGAACACTGAAGCTTTCTTT
cdr3_aa: CASRIPLSVNTEAFF

v_call: TRBV27
j_call: TRBJ2-7
d_call: -
clone_size: -
cdr3_nt: TGTGCCAGCAGTTCGGACCTGTTGGGGGGACGCAAGTACTTC
cdr3_aa: CASSSDLLGGRKYF

v_call: TRBV7-6
j_call: TRBJ2-3
d_call: TRBD2
clone_size: once
cdr3_nt: TGTGCCAGCAGCGCGAATAATGGACTAGCGGGGTCCACAGATACGCAGTATTTT
cdr3_aa: CASSANNGLAGSTDTQYF

v_call: TRBV28
j_call: TRBJ1-5
d_call: -
clone_size: -
cdr3_nt: TGTGCCAGCAGTTTAGTAACAGGCAATCAGCCCCAGCATTTT
cdr3_aa: CASSLVTGNQPQHF

v_call: TRBV7-5
j_call: TRBJ2-5
d_call: -
clone_size: -
cdr3_nt: TGTGCCAGAAGCCGGCCCACAGGGTCTTTAGATGAGACCCAGTACTTC
cdr3_aa: CARSRPTGSLDETQYF

v_call: TRBV5-1
j_call: TRBJ2-7
d_call: -
clone_size: -
cdr3_nt: TGCGCCAGCAGCTTGGTAGCCGGCTCCTACGAGCAGTACTTC
cdr3_aa: CASSLVAGSYEQYF

v_call: TRBV7-3
j_call: TRBJ2-5
d_call: -
clone_size: -
cdr3_nt: TGTGCCAGCAGCGCAACTGGACATTTACAAGAGACCCAGTACTTC
cdr3_aa: CASSATGHLQETQYF

v_call: TRBV5-1
j_call: TRBJ2-2
d_call: -
clone_size: -
cdr3_nt: TGCGCCAGCAAACAGGTCGCGGGGAGTTACACCGGGGAGCTGTTTTTT
cdr3_aa: CASKQVAGSYTGELFF

v_call: TRBV6-6
j_call: TRBJ2-3
d_call: -
clone_size: -
cdr3_nt: TGTGCCAGCAGAACACTTAGCACAGATACGCAGTATTTT
cdr3_aa: CASRTLSTDTQYF

v_call: TRBV18
j_call: TRBJ2-7
d_call: TRBD1
clone_size: -
cdr3_nt: TGTGCCAGCTCGCACCGGGACAGGGCCGAGCAGTACTTC
cdr3_aa: CASSHRDRAEQYF

v_call: TRBV28
j_call: TRBJ2-7
d_call: -
clone_size: once
cdr3_nt: TGTGCCAGCAGTTTGGGCAGGGCCCCCTACGAGCAGTACTTC
cdr3_aa: CASSLGRAPYEQYF

v_call: TRBV4-1
j_call: TRBJ2-1
d_call: TRBD2
clone_size: -
cdr3_nt: TGCGCCAGCAGCCAAGATCTTGGGGCTAGCGGCCTCCTCCACAATGAGCAGTTCTTC
cdr3_aa: CASSQDLGASGLLHNEQFF

v_call: TRBV18
j_call: TRBJ1-5
d_call: TRBD1
clone_size: once
cdr3_nt: TGTGCCAGCTCCCCCGGGACAGGGAATAGCAATCAGCCCCAGCATTTT
cdr3_aa: CASSPGTGNSNQPQHF

v_call: TRBV19
j_call: TRBJ1-6
d_call: -
clone_size: -
cdr3_nt: TGTGCCAGTAGTATATCAGGCTTCAATTCACCCCTCCACTTT
cdr3_aa: CASSISGFNSPLHF

v_call: TRBV6-6
j_call: TRBJ2-2
d_call: TRBD2
clone_size: -
cdr3_nt: TGTGCCAGCGGTCGCGGGGAGGGCGGGGAGCTGTTTTTT
cdr3_aa: CASGRGEGGELFF

v_call: TRBV4-2
j_call: TRBJ1-2
d_call: TRBD1
clone_size: -
cdr3_nt: TGTGCCAGCAGCCAAGCAGGGGGGGACTATGGCTACACCTTC
cdr3_aa: CASSQAGGDYGYTF

v_call: TRBV6-5
j_call: TRBJ1-5
d_call: TRBD1
clone_size: -
cdr3_nt: TGTGCCAGCAGGATTTGGACAGGCATTGAGCCCCAGCATTTT
cdr3_aa: CASRIWTGIEPQHF

v_call: TRBV5-1
j_call: TRBJ2-7
d_call: TRBD1
clone_size: -
cdr3_nt: TGCGCCAGCAGCTTGAAGGGGCAGGGGGCGAGGCAGTACTTC
cdr3_aa: CASSLKGQGARQYF

v_call: TRBV6-9
j_call: TRBJ1-6
d_call: -
clone_size: -
cdr3_nt: TGTGCCAGCAGTTACCGCCGGGAATCACCCCTCCACTTT
cdr3_aa: CASSYRRESPLHF

v_call: TRBV7-6
j_call: TRBJ1-2
d_call: -
clone_size: -
cdr3_nt: TGTGCCAGCAGCCTCCACTTACACACCTTC
cdr3_aa: CASSLHLHTF

v_call: TRBV19
j_call: TRBJ2-1
d_call: TRBD1
clone_size: -
cdr3_nt: TGTGCCAGTAGTGTCCGACAGGGAAGGGTTTACAATGAGCAGTTCTTC
cdr3_aa: CASSVRQGRVYNEQFF

v_call: TRBV6-1
j_call: TRBJ1-1
d_call: TRBD1
clone_size: -
cdr3_nt: TGTGCCACCAGAGTGCCAGGGGGAAACACTGAAGCTTTCTTT
cdr3_aa: CATRVPGGNTEAFF